This T cell receptor beta chain is from a study of cytomegalovirus exposure and HLA in healthy donors. About this clone itself: Its specificity is not known.

Whole-study results and caveats: Researchers counted approximately 160 TCR beta chains as cytomegalovirus-associated.

V lost 0 bases and J lost 7, with 17 bases in between. CDR3 length equals 16 residues. Looked up from germline, CDR1 is SGHDT and CDR2 is YYEEEE. A multiplex PCR was run with 60 Vbeta primers and 13 Jbeta primers. The table came from immunoSEQ multiplex PCR; TCRdb's copy has only in-frame clones and leaves some out. The sample gives 150,000 to 200,000 clones, 55% to 80% of which show up once; 4.5% is in the top ten. The TCR was taken from a woman between 18 and 29 years old in good health and CMV-seropositive. The V call is TRBV5-6, the J call TRBJ2-1; D is possibly TRBD2 (6 bases). Source material: PBMCs. Here the CDR3 DNA reads TGTGCCAGCAGCTTGGTTGTTAGCGGATACTCAAATGAGCAGTTCTTC. Translating it yields CASSLVVSGYSNEQFF.